Listed here are 7 T cell receptor beta chains from one sample, sequenced in a study of breast tumors, draining lymph nodes, adjacent tissues. TCRdb fed the multiplex PCR reads into MiXCR, producing one record per CDR3 protein. This sample has roughly 220,000 distinct CDR3 sequences, with under 40% found just once. Breast cancer patients provided tissue from their axillary draining lymph nodes. Sequencing used axillary lymph node tissue. The source of these receptors is a female donor with breast cancer. Some clones in this sample may be carry-over from other donors' samples.

This clonotype was seen ten or more times. For the CDR3, the DNA is TGTGCCAGCAGCGTAGAACCTAACTTAGATACGCAGTATTTT. Its translation is CASSVEPNLDTQYF. The V call is TRBV9, the J call TRBJ2-3; D unclear. The V gene's germline CDR1 is SGDLS and CDR2 YYNGEE. V was trimmed by 0 bases and J by 5 bases, leaving 10 bases between them. The CDR3 length is 14 residues.

This clonotype was counted at least ten times. This chain connects TRBV12-3 or TRBV12-4 to TRBJ1-5, with D perhaps matching TRBD1 (5 bases). This CDR3 is built from 14 residues. Trimming pared 6 bases from V and 2 bases from J, leaving 11 bases between. This CDR3 is CASRPGFGNQPQHF. DNA for the CDR3: TGTGCCAGCAGACCAGGGTTTGGCAATCAGCCCCAGCATTTT.

The table lists this clonotype with many counts. This chain joins TRBV7-6 and TRBJ2-2; possible D gene TRBD2, 5 bases. V was pared by 5 bases and J by 2 bases, with 9 bases between. Germline V gene data show CDR1 as SGHVS and CDR2 as FNYEAQ. CDR3 length: 14 amino acids. The CDR3, as DNA: TGTGCCAGCAGCGGGAGTCGAAACACCGGGGAGCTGTTTTTT. It yields the protein CASSGSRNTGELFF.

This chain uses TRBV24-1 with TRBJ1-2; the D is unclear. The CDR3 consists of 14 residues. CDR1 and CDR2 from the germline V gene are KGHDR and SFDVKD. Between the trimmed V and J ends, which lost 8 bases and 4 bases, there was a span of 16 bases. CDR3 nucleotides: TGTGCCACCAAAGACGGGCGCTCCCTCTATGGCTACACCTTC. As protein: CATKDGRSLYGYTF.

This clonotype was counted many times. J is TRBJ2-5 and V is TRBV20-1; D assignment may be TRBD1 or TRBD2 (5 bases each). There are 15 residues in the CDR3. The V gene lost 6 bases and the J gene lost 1 base, with 18 bases spanning the gap. In germline, CDR1 is DFQATT, CDR2 SNEGSKA (reference sequence). The CDR3 DNA reads TGCAGTGCCGGGAAACGGGCAGGGCTCCAAGAGACCCAGTACTTC. Encoded protein: CSAGKRAGLQETQYF.

There are many counts of this clonotype. The rearrangement joins TRBV16 to TRBJ1-3, with D hard to call. Germline lookup yields CDR1 KGHSY and CDR2 FQNENV. Between the trimmed V and J ends, which lost 3 bases and 0 bases, there was a span of 12 bases. The CDR3 covers 16 residues. The DNA for the CDR3 is TGTGCCAGCAGCCATCTAAAGTCGAGCTCTGGAAACACCATATATTTT. Translated, it gives CASSHLKSSSGNTIYF. The whole variable domain, filled in from reference TRBV16 and TRBJ1-3, reads GEEVAQTPKHLVRGEGQKAKLYCAPIKGHSYVFWYQQVLKNEFKFLISFQNENVFDETGMPKERFSAKCLPNSPCSLEIQATKLEDSAVYFCASSHLKSSSGNTIYFGEGSWLTVV.

The sample holds many counts of this clonotype. This chain joins TRBV7-3 and TRBJ2-5; TRBD2 agrees at 9 bases. V was pared by 2 bases and J by 4 bases, with 5 bases of the junction left unmatched. Looked up from germline, CDR1 is SGHTA and CDR2 is FQGTGA. The CDR3 spans 15 residues. In DNA, the CDR3 is TGTGCCAGCAGCTTAGGGCGGGGGGGCCCAGAGACCCAGTACTTC. The encoded protein is CASSLGRGGPETQYF.